These 13 T cell receptor beta chains came from one sample sequenced in a study of cytomegalovirus exposure and HLA in healthy donors. It was with 60 Vbeta and 13 Jbeta primers that the PCR ran. TCRdb keeps only in-frame clones here, not all; method: immunoSEQ multiplex PCR. Of about 210,000 clones in the sample, roughly 85% were seen once. Source material: PBMCs. These receptors came from a male donor in good health and CMV-seronegative.

The chain uses TRBV11-3 and TRBJ2-7, with D possibly TRBD2 on 5 matching bases. This CDR3 contains 13 residues. Deletions cut 5 bases from V and 5 bases from J, with 13 bases between. Per germline, CDR1 SGHNT and CDR2 YENEEA. This CDR3 is CASSTGVGNEQYF. The CDR3 region has the DNA TGTGCCAGCAGCACCGGGGTGGGGAACGAGCAGTACTTC.

This chain links TRBV5-4 with TRBJ2-5; 10 bases map to TRBD1. CDR3 length equals 17 residues. Losses at the gene ends were 6 bases for V and 5 bases for J; bases not matched to a gene: 16. Germline V gives CDR1 SGHNT, CDR2 YYREEE (reference sequence). This CDR3 is CASTRGPGQGMEETQYF. Here the CDR3 DNA reads TGTGCCAGCACCAGAGGTCCGGGACAGGGGATGGAGGAGACCCAGTACTTC.

CDR3 nucleotides: TGTGCCAGCAGGGAGACAGGGGGCTCTTTCTACGAGCAGTACTTC. Residues: CASRETGGSFYEQYF. The chain recombines TRBV6-5 with TRBJ2-7; 10 bases fit TRBD1. Trimming removed 6 bases from V and 3 bases from J; junction bases left unmatched: 8. CDR1 and CDR2 from the germline V gene are MNHEY and SVGAGI. The CDR3 has 15 residues.

This clone was seen just once. The genes are TRBV6-4 and TRBJ2-3; D may be TRBD1 (7 bases). This CDR3 comprises 15 residues. V was clipped by 8 bases and J by 3 bases, with 18 bases between them. Germline CDR1 is MRHNA and CDR2 is SNTAGT. The CDR3 DNA is TGTGCCAGCGCCGAGGGTGCAGGGGGGACAGATACGCAGTATTTT. Encoded protein: CASAEGAGGTDTQYF.

CDR3 residues: CASSIRGYNEQFF. In DNA, the CDR3 is TGTGCCAGTAGTATTAGGGGTTACAATGAGCAGTTCTTC. The chain has TRBV19 and TRBJ2-1, with D possibly TRBD1 on 5 matching bases. Germline loops: CDR1 LNHDA, CDR2 SQIVND (reference sequence). The CDR3 is 13 amino acids. V gave up 3 bases and J gave up 4 bases, with 7 bases separating them.

The rearrangement links TRBV28 to TRBJ1-2; no clear D gene. Per germline, CDR1 MDHEN and CDR2 SYDVKM. V was pared by 6 bases and J by 4 bases, with 9 bases between. The CDR3 contains 12 residues. The CDR3 sequence: CASSSDTYGYTF. DNA for the CDR3: TGTGCCAGCAGCTCAGACACCTATGGCTACACCTTC.

This clone was observed once. Other nucleotide sequences from this sample produce the same CDR3. V gene TRBV5-4 combines with J gene TRBJ2-7, with D unresolved. Per germline, CDR1 SGHNT and CDR2 YYREEE (reference sequence). CDR3 length: 13 amino acids. V was cut by 0 bases and J by 0 bases, with 4 bases left in between. Here the CDR3 reads CASSLGSSYEQYF. The CDR3 DNA reads TGTGCCAGCAGCTTGGGTAGCTCCTACGAGCAGTACTTC.

The chain combines TRBV11-3 with TRBJ2-1; 7 positions match TRBD1. The length of the CDR3 is 15 residues. V lost 5 bases to trimming and J lost 7 bases; unmatched junction nucleotides: 11. Per germline, CDR1 SGHNT and CDR2 YENEEA. CDR3 amino acids: CASSRGQASGNEQFF. The CDR3 DNA is TGTGCCAGCAGCCGCGGACAGGCGAGTGGGAATGAGCAGTTCTTC.

This clone is a singleton in its sample. CDR3 residues: CASSPPTGAYEQYF. CDR3 coding DNA: TGTGCCAGCAGCCCGCCGACAGGGGCCTACGAGCAGTACTTC. The chain couples TRBV7-9 to TRBJ2-5; 8 positions agree with TRBD1. The end of the DNA aligns better with TRBJ2-7, so the J call may be wrong. The CDR3 contains 14 residues. Germline V gives CDR1 SEHNR, CDR2 FQNEAQ (reference sequence).

V and J are TRBV7-2 and TRBJ1-5; D gene ambiguous. V was pared by 5 bases and J by 7 bases, with 12 bases between. Looked up from germline, CDR1 is SGHTA and CDR2 is FQGNSA. The length of the CDR3 is 13 residues. CDR3 DNA sequence: TGTGCCAGCAGCCCTCCGGGGTACCAGCCCCAGCATTTT. Its translation: CASSPPGYQPQHF.

This chain connects TRBV19 to TRBJ1-4; 7 bases are shared with TRBD1. Germline V lookup: CDR1 LNHDA, CDR2 SQIVND (reference sequence). This CDR3 region has 16 residues. V was clipped by 6 bases and J by 0 bases; unmatched bases: 7. CDR3 nucleotide sequence: TGTGCCAGTAGCGCCGGGACAGCAGCAACTAATGAAAAACTGTTTTTT. It specifies CASSAGTAATNEKLFF. Together with reference TRBV19 and TRBJ1-4, the CDR3 gives the full variable domain: DGGITQSPKYLFRKEGQNVTLSCEQNLNHDAMYWYRQDPGQGLRLIYYSQIVNDFQKGDIAEGYSVSREKKESFPLTVTSAQKNPTAFYLCASSAGTAATNEKLFFGSGTQLSVL.

The rearrangement uses TRBV18 and TRBJ2-5, with TRBD2 matching 7 bases. Losses at the gene ends were 4 bases for V and 5 bases for J; bases not matched to a gene: 7. The germline gives CDR1 KGHSH, CDR2 LQKENI. This CDR3 has 14 residues. CDR3 in amino acids: CASSRAGVTETQYF. In DNA form, the CDR3 reads TGTGCCAGCTCACGTGCGGGAGTTACTGAGACCCAGTACTTC.

The chain links TRBV28 to TRBJ1-5; 8 positions agree with TRBD1. Germline trimming cut 8 bases from V and 9 bases from J; bases unmatched to any gene: 12. The CDR3 runs to 14 residues. Germline V gene sequence: CDR1 MDHEN, CDR2 SYDVKM. As DNA, the CDR3 is TGTGCCAGCCACTTGGACAGGGTAAGTCGGCCCCAGCATTTT. It codes for CASHLDRVSRPQHF.